These T cell receptor beta chains were read from a single sample in a study of regulatory T cells in long-lasting Graves disease. TCRdb reanalysed the multiplex PCR reads using MiXCR and keeps one entry per CDR3 protein. The sample yields approximately 470,000 distinct CDR3 sequences, 15% to 20% seen once. The same data also contributed to another study, on T cells in Graves' hyperthyroidism and ophthalmopathy.

Here the sequenced sample was peripheral blood mononuclear cells (PBMCs), taken at new diagnosis, from a patient treated with antithyroid drugs. Receptors originate from a man aged 40-49 years with Graves disease. Each CDR3 is given with its conserved first and last residue. Size is stated for part of the rows, as once, few or many counts, or as a class when the clone is expanded.

CASSQDRNRVYEQYF,TRBV4-2,-
CASSRRAVDHTGELFF,TRBV5-1,-
CATQHRTDTQYF,TRBV2,many
CASSPRATFYEQYF,TRBV12-3/TRBV12-4,-
CASSLPGGANTGELFF,TRBV5-4,few
CASTAVGGGDTQYF,TRBV28,many
CASSITTDTQYF,TRBV28,many
CAYRDPGGNQPQHF,TRBV30,-
CASRRRDTEAFF,TRBV19,few
CAWSVQGGGYTF,TRBV30,many
CARGLAGSYEQFF,TRBV2,many
CASSLQGGGYTGELFF,TRBV12-3/TRBV12-4,many
CASVDSYYGYTF,TRBV2,-
CSAFLAGGPRADTQYF,TRBV20-1,many
CASSFRRVRPGNTIYF,TRBV12-3/TRBV12-4,-
CSAGIPAEQFF,TRBV29-1,-
CASSYLAGISTDTQYF,TRBV6-2/TRBV6-3,many
CASSPTARGGTDTQYF,TRBV7-3,many
CASRLGLGGGEVSYNEQFF,TRBV28,-
CSGGGSTGELFF,TRBV29-1,-
CASRYQAYNEQFF,TRBV6-2/TRBV6-3,-
CAWSVGSTDTQYF,TRBV30,-
CASSSIRTSGRQNTQYF,TRBV11-2,many
CASRIIFAAGTYEQYF,TRBV6-2/TRBV6-3,many
CSARRPPNEQFF,TRBV20-1,many